This T cell receptor beta chain is drawn from a study of post-analysis software for immune sequencing data. General study points: The F measure placed samples prepared in the same batch into strongly shared clusters. Roughly five TRBV segments appeared more often in patients than in controls, and TRBV5-6, TRBV5-1 and TRBV20-1 were among these.

The germline gives CDR1 SQVTM, CDR2 ANQGSEA. The CDR3 runs to 15 residues. Losses at the gene ends were 1 base for V and 5 bases for J; bases not matched to a gene: 8. This clonotype came up a few times. The antigen remains undetermined. Presence of unique molecular identifiers characterized the TCR beta cDNA libraries. About 500,000 cDNA molecules came from around 0.96 to 9.9 million T cells. TCRdb re-called the PCR reads with MiXCR, one entry per CDR3 protein. The table lists under 900,000 distinct CDR3 sequences, roughly 58% of them singletons, with approximately 4.5% in the top ten. Sequences were obtained from blood. The rearrangement joins TRBV29-1 to TRBJ2-5; 9 bases map to TRBD1. The clonotype was recovered from a girl aged 10 to 17 with multiple sclerosis. Here the CDR3 reads CSVEVQGARGETQYF. Written as DNA, the CDR3 is TGCAGCGTTGAAGTACAGGGGGCGCGGGGTGAGACCCAGTACTTC.